These T cell receptor beta chains were read from a single sample in a study of PD-L1 blockade in urothelial cancer. Using immunoSEQ multiplex PCR, the repertoire was profiled, and TCRdb retains in-frame clones only, with some absent. The sample comprises about 50,000 clones, around three quarters of which are singletons, and over 3.5% rests with the top ten. The sequencing here drew on PBMCs, taken around atezolizumab (anti-PD-L1) treatment. The receptors stem from a man between 65 and 85 years old with urothelial cancer. The CDR3 runs from the conserved cysteine through the conserved F or W. Fields, in order: clone size, J gene, D gene, V gene, CDR3 protein, CDR3 DNA. A D gene is named only where the DNA matches it firmly. Size is omitted from some rows. Given values are once, few, many or a class for expanded clones.

abundance: few
j_gene: TRBJ2-2
d_gene: TRBD1
v_gene: TRBV27
CDR3aa: CASSFDLGQGNTGELFF
CDR3nt: TGTGCCAGCAGTTTTGACCTTGGACAGGGGAACACCGGGGAGCTGTTTTTT

abundance: NA
j_gene: TRBJ2-7
d_gene: NA
v_gene: TRBV6-5
CDR3aa: CASSRTGIGGYEQYF
CDR3nt: TGTGCCAGCAGTCGAACAGGGATCGGAGGCTACGAGCAGTACTTC

abundance: NA
j_gene: TRBJ1-2
d_gene: NA
v_gene: TRBV4-2
CDR3aa: CASSQDINSRGDGYTF
CDR3nt: TGTGCCAGCAGCCAAGATATCAACTCCCGAGGTGATGGCTACACCTTC

abundance: NA
j_gene: TRBJ1-3
d_gene: NA
v_gene: TRBV5-1
CDR3aa: CASSLQGYGNTIYF
CDR3nt: TGCGCCAGCAGCTTGCAGGGGTACGGAAACACCATATATTTT

abundance: NA
j_gene: TRBJ2-1
d_gene: NA
v_gene: TRBV5-1
CDR3aa: CASSPQGGYYNEQFF
CDR3nt: TGCGCCAGCAGCCCGCAGGGCGGATACTACAATGAGCAGTTCTTC

abundance: few
j_gene: TRBJ1-6
d_gene: TRBD1
v_gene: TRBV2
CDR3aa: CASSATGTGNSPLHF
CDR3nt: TGTGCCAGCAGTGCAACCGGGACAGGGAATTCCCCCCTCCACTTT

abundance: NA
j_gene: TRBJ2-5
d_gene: NA
v_gene: TRBV2
CDR3aa: CASSGRRGSETQYF
CDR3nt: TGTGCCAGCAGTGGCCGCAGGGGTTCAGAGACCCAGTACTTC

abundance: NA
j_gene: TRBJ1-2
d_gene: TRBD1
v_gene: TRBV11-1
CDR3aa: CASSPDRGHSGGYTF
CDR3nt: TGTGCCAGCAGCCCGGACAGGGGCCATTCGGGAGGCTACACCTTC

abundance: NA
j_gene: TRBJ2-5
d_gene: NA
v_gene: TRBV5-4
CDR3aa: CASSISAGLQETQYF
CDR3nt: TGTGCCAGCAGTATTTCTGCGGGACTTCAAGAGACCCAGTACTTC

abundance: NA
j_gene: TRBJ2-7
d_gene: NA
v_gene: TRBV27
CDR3aa: CASSHGGWAYEQYF
CDR3nt: TGTGCCAGCAGTCACGGGGGTTGGGCCTACGAGCAGTACTTC